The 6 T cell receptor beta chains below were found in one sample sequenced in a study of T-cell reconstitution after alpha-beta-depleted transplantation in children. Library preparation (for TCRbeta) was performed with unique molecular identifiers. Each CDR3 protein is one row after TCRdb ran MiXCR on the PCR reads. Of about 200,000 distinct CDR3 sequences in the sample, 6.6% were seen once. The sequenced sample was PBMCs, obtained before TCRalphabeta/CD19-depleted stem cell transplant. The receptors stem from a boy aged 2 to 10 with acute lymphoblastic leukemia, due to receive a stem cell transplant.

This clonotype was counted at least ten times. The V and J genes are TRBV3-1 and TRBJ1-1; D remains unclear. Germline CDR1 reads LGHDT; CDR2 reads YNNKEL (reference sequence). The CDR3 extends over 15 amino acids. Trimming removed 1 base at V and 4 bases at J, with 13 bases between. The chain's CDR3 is CASSQVPGGGTEAFF. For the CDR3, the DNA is TGTGCCAGCAGCCAAGTTCCAGGTGGAGGCACTGAAGCTTTCTTT.

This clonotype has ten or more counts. CDR3 sequence: CASSLTTQAYEQYF. The CDR3 nucleotides read TGTGCCAGCAGCTTAACTACCCAGGCCTACGAGCAGTACTTC. This chain joins TRBV7-9 and TRBJ2-7, with D uncertain. Germline CDR1 and CDR2: SEHNR and FQNEAQ (reference sequence). The ends were cut back, 2 bases at V and 2 bases at J, with 10 bases in the middle. The CDR3 covers 14 residues.

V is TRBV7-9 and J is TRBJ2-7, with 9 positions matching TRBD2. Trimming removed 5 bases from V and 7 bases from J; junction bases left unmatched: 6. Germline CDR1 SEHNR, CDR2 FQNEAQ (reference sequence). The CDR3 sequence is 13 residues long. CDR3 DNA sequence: TGTGCCAGCAGCACCGGACTAGCGAGGGAGCAGTACTTC. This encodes CASSTGLAREQYF.

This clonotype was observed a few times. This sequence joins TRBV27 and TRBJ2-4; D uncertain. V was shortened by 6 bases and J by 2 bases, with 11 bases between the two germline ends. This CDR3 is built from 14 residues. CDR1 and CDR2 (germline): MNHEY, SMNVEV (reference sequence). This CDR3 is CASSPEYTKNIQYF. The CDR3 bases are TGTGCCAGCAGCCCCGAATATACCAAAAACATTCAGTACTTC.

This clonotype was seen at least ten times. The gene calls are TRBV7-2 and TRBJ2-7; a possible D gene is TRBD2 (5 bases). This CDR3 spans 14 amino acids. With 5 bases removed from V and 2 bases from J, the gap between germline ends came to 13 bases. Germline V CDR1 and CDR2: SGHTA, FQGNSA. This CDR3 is CASSRGLSTYEQYF. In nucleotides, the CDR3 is TGTGCCAGCAGCCGTGGACTGTCGACCTACGAGCAGTACTTC.

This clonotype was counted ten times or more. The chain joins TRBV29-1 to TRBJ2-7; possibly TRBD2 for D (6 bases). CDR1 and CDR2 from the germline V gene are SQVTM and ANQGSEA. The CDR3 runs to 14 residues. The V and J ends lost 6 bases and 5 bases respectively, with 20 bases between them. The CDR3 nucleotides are TGCAGCGTGAGACTGGGACTCGGATCAAACGAGCAGTACTTC. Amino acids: CSVRLGLGSNEQYF.